These T cell receptor beta chains were read from a single sample in a study of cytomegalovirus exposure and HLA in healthy donors. Assay: immunoSEQ multiplex PCR; the TCRdb copy retains only in-frame clones and omits some. This sample has some 170,000 clones, with about 90% found just once. Specimen: PBMCs. All receptors come from a woman in her thirties in good health and CMV-seronegative. Each CDR3 is given with its conserved first and last residue. Each record gives: V gene, J gene, CDR3 protein.

TRBV11-1	TRBJ2-7	CASSLAREGHKEQYF
TRBV4-3	TRBJ2-7	CASSRGAGGTEQYF
TRBV4-1	TRBJ1-2	CASSPSRGTNYGYTF
TRBV13	TRBJ2-7	CASSIPGHSYEQYF
TRBV21-1	TRBJ2-7	CASSKVYRTGFYEQYF
TRBV28	TRBJ2-7	CASSLASGKSSSYEQYF
TRBV27	TRBJ1-5	CASSLPGTNQPQHF
TRBV29-1	TRBJ2-3	CSVEDWGLAGTDTQYF
TRBV9	TRBJ1-6	CASSRDNYNSPLHF
TRBV4-3	TRBJ1-4	CASSQGQGGNEKLFF
TRBV23-1	TRBJ2-1	CASTYTRQPQQFF
TRBV10-3	TRBJ2-7	CVTGDLREQYF
TRBV15	TRBJ2-1	CATLTGEDEQFF
TRBV5-1	TRBJ2-1	CASGLVGVNEQFF
TRBV19	TRBJ1-5	CASSTRQGRRNQPQHF
TRBV6-6	TRBJ2-3	CASSYSTGGPTDTQYF
TRBV6-4	TRBJ1-5	CASSDSGQVHWGNQPQHF
TRBV5-1	TRBJ1-2	CASSLTGVTNYGYTF
TRBV7-6	TRBJ1-1	CASSLEGGNTEAFF
TRBV5-1	TRBJ1-3	CASSPKLGNTIYF
TRBV6-5	TRBJ2-5	CASSSTGGRETQYF
TRBV30	TRBJ1-2	CAWSDRAYGYTF
TRBV5-1	TRBJ1-2	CASSLGGQFYGYTF
TRBV27	TRBJ2-1	CASSTAGGSVNEQFF
TRBV7-2	TRBJ2-7	CASSLVSTSASYEQYF
TRBV5-5	TRBJ1-5	CASSLLGGGQPQHF
TRBV28	TRBJ1-1	CASSLGGLKAFF
TRBV4-3	TRBJ2-1	CASSLSRVAGDYNEQFF
TRBV4-2	TRBJ1-2	CASSQETGPGYGYTF
TRBV29-1	TRBJ1-1	CSAKVAAGSSIEAFF
TRBV5-1	TRBJ2-1	CASTGTGSNPAYNEQFF
TRBV10-1	TRBJ2-7	CASSGSCEQYF
TRBV29-1	TRBJ1-1	CSVFRRGGEAFF
TRBV6-5	TRBJ2-1	CASTRGGSSYNEQFF
TRBV6-4	TRBJ2-3	CASSDRGDSADTQYF
TRBV15	TRBJ2-7	CATAAGQDYFYEQYF
TRBV28	TRBJ2-1	CASSSRGSSYNEQFF
TRBV6-6	TRBJ2-7	CASSYLRQGYEQYF
TRBV27	TRBJ2-2	CASSRRGTGANTGELFF
TRBV5-1	TRBJ2-1	CASSGGRDRARNEQFF
TRBV6-1	TRBJ1-5	CASSDVQGASNQPQHF
TRBV4-1	TRBJ1-4	CASSQDGGDRGLEKLFF
TRBV7-6	TRBJ2-5	CASSLAKNRPSLIETQYF
TRBV28	TRBJ2-7	CASSLGLGYYEQYF
TRBV29-1	TRBJ1-1	CSVKPQGAAAFF
TRBV6-7	TRBJ1-3	CASSRRDRHVEPIYF
TRBV15	TRBJ2-7	CATSRDRSSYEQYF
TRBV6-1	TRBJ2-7	CASSLGQGYEQYF
TRBV5-1	TRBJ1-1	CASSSRPQKNTEAFF
TRBV7-9	TRBJ2-6	CASSLALRISGANVLTF
TRBV6-5	TRBJ2-6	CASSGWSSGANVLTF
TRBV6-5	TRBJ2-7	CASSPRPNEQYF
TRBV7-6	TRBJ2-7	CASSLGDSYEQYF
TRBV28	TRBJ2-7	CASSLGTGFNEQYF